The TCR beta chain under discussion was sequenced for a study of blood T cell dynamics during melanoma immunotherapy (dated by TCRdb to about 2020). With regard to the full study: Patients with metastatic melanoma were treated with first-line pembrolizumab or nivolumab plus ipilimumab as standard of care in the United Kingdom. To find early correlates of response, the study profiled the peripheral T cell receptor repertoires of patients with metastatic melanoma both before and after one cycle of checkpoint inhibitor therapy. A training cohort was formed from consecutive patients, and a further independent group of patients from the same centre was pooled into an external validation set.

Trimming costs V 0 bases and J 6 bases, and their ends lie 6 bases apart. The CDR3 runs 13 amino acids, cysteine and phenylalanine included. The DNA shown is the 39-base CDR3, in frame from base 1. CDR1 and CDR2 are drawn from the germline V gene: LGHNA, YNFKEQ. For each sorted CD8+ T cell subset, the entire amount of extracted DNA was loaded into the assay. The immunoSEQ TCRb Assay kit was used according to manufacturer instructions to amplify TCR beta CDR3 sequences from genomic DNA. The KAPA Library Quantification Kit for Illumina platforms was used to quantify the pooled libraries by qPCR. Pooled libraries were clustered at 0.6-1.1 pM and sequenced on an Illumina NextSeq 500. Per the original workflow: TCR data were analyzed with immunoSEQ ANALYZER and the R LymphoSeq package. A rearrangement efficiency score was calculated as productive divided by the sum of productive and non-productive CDR3 sequences. Clonality was measured with the Gini coefficient and diversity with the Renyi index at alpha=1, and both measures were compared pairwise between timepoints within each patient. In LymphoSeq, clonal relatedness was computed with an edit distance of 3 and repertoire similarity was computed with the Bhattacharyya coefficient. To classify response, a linear discriminant analysis based on week-3 changes in clonality and diversity was built using the R MASS and caret packages. Here the immuneACCESS table is served through TCRdb, limited to in-frame sequences with V and J called. Missing clones are a known gap in these copies; in checked studies unresolved V genes cover under half, and the rest lacks a known reason. V, J and clone size reflect that table, while D and trimming were determined from the DNA. The sample table lists around 13,000 clones, 90% to 95% of them with a count of one. Together, the top ten hold more than 0.15% of the sample.

Sample time point, as interpreted from the label and publication: pre-treatment baseline. Blood samples were taken before treatment (T0) and at week 3 (W3), following the first cycle of checkpoint blockade. Except for two patients with rapid clinical progression, response was assessed 12 weeks after the first infusion by RECIST 1.1; disease control meant complete response, partial response or stable disease. Patients were excluded for prior systemic cancer treatment, concomitant immunosuppressant therapy or synchronous other active malignancies. Sorted CD8+ memory and naive T cell subsets were sequenced at T0 and W3 from six patients, three progressing and three with disease control. Lymphoprep and SepMate tubes were used to isolate PBMC from blood, and red cell lysis was then performed. QIAamp DNA Blood Mini kits were used to extract DNA from PBMC and sorted T cell subsets. Before DNA extraction, CD8+ T cell subsets were live-sorted on a FACSAria III cytometer and then frozen. For flow cytometry, fresh PBMC were kept at 4 degrees C in PBS with about 2% fetal bovine serum and analyzed within 24 hours.

Here is what the overall study found, with its caveats: The study was unable to establish whether the T cell clones driving the repertoire changes were melanoma-specific or instead reflected general immune activation. Of the sorted CD8+ subsets, TIE cells had both the highest clonality and the greatest similarity to cfDNA CDR3 sequences, which suggests active turnover converging on dominant clones. The relatively small sample size was acknowledged as a potential limitation on generalization of the results.

A word on this clone: No cognate antigen has been identified for it. No clone much larger than this one lies a single base away; base qualities are absent.

This clonotype was obtained from a human donor with melanoma. The rearrangement joined TRBV4-2 to TRBJ2-1, with no confidently assigned D gene. Specimen: effector memory CD8+ T cells from blood, collected from a patient treated with checkpoint blockade. Here is the DNA: TGTGCCAGCAGCCAAGAGGTCACCAATGAGCAGTTCTTC. It translates to CASSQEVTNEQFF.